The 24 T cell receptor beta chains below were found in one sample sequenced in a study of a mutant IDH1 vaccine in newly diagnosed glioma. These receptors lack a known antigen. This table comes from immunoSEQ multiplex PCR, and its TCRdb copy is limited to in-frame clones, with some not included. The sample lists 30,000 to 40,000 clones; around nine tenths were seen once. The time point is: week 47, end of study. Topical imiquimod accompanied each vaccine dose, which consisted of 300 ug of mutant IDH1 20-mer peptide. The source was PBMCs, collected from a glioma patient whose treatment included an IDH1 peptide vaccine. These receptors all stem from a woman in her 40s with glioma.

This CDR3 reads CASSQRSGADTQYF. CDR3 nucleotide sequence: TGCGCCAGCAGCCAACGTAGCGGGGCGGATACGCAGTATTTT. V and J are TRBV4-3 and TRBJ2-3; 8 bases line up with TRBD2. After removal of 2 bases from V and 6 bases from J, the junction contained 4 bases not matched to a gene. Germline values: CDR1 LGHNA, CDR2 YSLEER. The CDR3 is 14 residues long.

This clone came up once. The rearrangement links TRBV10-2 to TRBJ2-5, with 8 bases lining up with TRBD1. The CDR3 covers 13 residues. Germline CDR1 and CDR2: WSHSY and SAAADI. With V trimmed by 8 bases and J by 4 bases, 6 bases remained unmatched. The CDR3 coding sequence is TGCGCCAGCGGAATTACAGGGGGAGAGACCCAGTACTTC. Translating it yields CASGITGGETQYF.

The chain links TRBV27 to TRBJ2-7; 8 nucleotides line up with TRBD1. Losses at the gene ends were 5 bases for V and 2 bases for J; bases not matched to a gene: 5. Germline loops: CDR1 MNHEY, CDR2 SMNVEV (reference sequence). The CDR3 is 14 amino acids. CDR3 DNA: TGTGCCAGCAGTCCGGGACAGGTTCCCTACGAGCAGTACTTC. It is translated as CASSPGQVPYEQYF.

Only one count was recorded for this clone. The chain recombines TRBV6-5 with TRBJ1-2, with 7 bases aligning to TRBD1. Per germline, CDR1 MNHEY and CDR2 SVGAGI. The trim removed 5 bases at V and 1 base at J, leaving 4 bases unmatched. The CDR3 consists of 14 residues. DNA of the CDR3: TGTGCCAGCAGTAGGACAGGACATAACTATGGCTACACCTTC. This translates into CASSRTGHNYGYTF.

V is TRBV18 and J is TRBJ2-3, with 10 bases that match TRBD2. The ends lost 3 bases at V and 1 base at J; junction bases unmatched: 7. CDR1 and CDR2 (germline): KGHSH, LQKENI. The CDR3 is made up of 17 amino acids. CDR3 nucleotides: TGTGCCAGCTCACCCCTAGCGGGGGCAGCTGGCACAGATACGCAGTATTTT. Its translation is CASSPLAGAAGTDTQYF.

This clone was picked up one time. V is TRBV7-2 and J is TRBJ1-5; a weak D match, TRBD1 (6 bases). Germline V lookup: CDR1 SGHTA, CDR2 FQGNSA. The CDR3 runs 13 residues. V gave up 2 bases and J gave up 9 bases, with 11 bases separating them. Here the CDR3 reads CASSLRGRTPQHF. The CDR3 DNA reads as TGTGCCAGCAGCTTACGGGGGCGTACGCCCCAGCATTTT.

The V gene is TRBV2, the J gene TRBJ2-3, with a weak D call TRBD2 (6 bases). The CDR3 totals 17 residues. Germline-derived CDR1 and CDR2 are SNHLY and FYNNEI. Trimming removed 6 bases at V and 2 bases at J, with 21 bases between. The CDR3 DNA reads TGTGCCAGCAGCCTGACCTTTCGCGGGGCCTACACAGATACGCAGTATTTT. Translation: CASSLTFRGAYTDTQYF.

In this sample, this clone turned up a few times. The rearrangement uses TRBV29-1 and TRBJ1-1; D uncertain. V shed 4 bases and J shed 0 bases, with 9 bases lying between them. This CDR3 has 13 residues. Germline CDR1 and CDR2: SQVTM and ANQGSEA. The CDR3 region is CSVGKHMNTEAFF. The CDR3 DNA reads TGCAGCGTTGGGAAACATATGAACACTGAAGCTTTCTTT.

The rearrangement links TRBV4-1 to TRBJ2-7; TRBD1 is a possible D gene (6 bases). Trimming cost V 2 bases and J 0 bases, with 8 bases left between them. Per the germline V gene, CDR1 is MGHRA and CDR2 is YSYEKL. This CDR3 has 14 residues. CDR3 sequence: CASSQPDSSYEQYF. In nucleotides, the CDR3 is TGCGCCAGCAGCCAACCGGACAGCTCCTACGAGCAGTACTTC.

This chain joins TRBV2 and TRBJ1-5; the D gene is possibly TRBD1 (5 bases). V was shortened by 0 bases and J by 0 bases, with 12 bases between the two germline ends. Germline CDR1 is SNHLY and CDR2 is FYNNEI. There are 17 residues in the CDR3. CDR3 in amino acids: CASSEAGDGYSNQPQHF. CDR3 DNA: TGTGCCAGCAGTGAAGCAGGGGACGGGTATAGCAATCAGCCCCAGCATTTT.

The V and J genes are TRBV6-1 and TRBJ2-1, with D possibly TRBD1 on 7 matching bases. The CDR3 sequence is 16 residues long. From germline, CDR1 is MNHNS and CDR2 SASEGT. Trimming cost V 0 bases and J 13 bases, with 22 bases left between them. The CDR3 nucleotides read TGTGCCAGCAGTGAAGCTCCCCCCAGGGGGGCATCGGGACAGTTCTTC. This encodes CASSEAPPRGASGQFF.

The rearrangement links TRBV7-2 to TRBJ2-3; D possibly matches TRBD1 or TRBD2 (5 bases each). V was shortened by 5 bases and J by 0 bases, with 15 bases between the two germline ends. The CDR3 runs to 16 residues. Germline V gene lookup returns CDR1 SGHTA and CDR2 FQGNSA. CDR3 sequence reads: CASSPWTWGSTDTQYF. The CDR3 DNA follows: TGTGCCAGCAGCCCGTGGACTTGGGGCAGCACAGATACGCAGTATTTT.

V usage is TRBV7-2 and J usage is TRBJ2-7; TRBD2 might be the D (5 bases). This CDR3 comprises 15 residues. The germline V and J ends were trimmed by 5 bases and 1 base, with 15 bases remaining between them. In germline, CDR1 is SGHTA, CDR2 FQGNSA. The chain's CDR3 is CASSPSRVTSYEQYF. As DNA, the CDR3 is TGTGCCAGCAGCCCCTCGCGGGTGACTTCCTACGAGCAGTACTTC.

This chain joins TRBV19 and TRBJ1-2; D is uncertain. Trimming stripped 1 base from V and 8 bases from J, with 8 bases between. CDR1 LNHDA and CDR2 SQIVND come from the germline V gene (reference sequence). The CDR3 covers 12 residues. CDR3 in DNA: TGTGCCAGTAGTATAGGTCCAGTCGGCTACACCTTC. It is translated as CASSIGPVGYTF.

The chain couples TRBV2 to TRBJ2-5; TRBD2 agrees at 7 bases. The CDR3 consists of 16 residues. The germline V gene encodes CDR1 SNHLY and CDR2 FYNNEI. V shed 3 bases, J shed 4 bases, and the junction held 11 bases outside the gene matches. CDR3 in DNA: TGTGCCAGCAGTGACTTTGCGGGAGCTGGGGGAGAGACCCAGTACTTC. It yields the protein CASSDFAGAGGETQYF.

The CDR3 DNA reads as TGTGCCAGCAGTCTGGCCGTGGGAGCTTTCTTT. Protein sequence: CASSLAVGAFF. J is TRBJ1-1 and V is TRBV2, with D uncertain. The CDR3 consists of 11 residues. Germline V CDR1 and CDR2: SNHLY, FYNNEI. Trimming left V 5 bases short and J 10 bases short, with 11 bases between. Full variable domain (outside the CDR3, taken from reference TRBV2 and TRBJ1-1): EPEVTQTPSHQVTQMGQEVILRCVPISNHLYFYWYRQILGQKVEFLVSFYNNEISEKSEIFDDQFSVERPDGSNFTLKIRSTKLEDSAMYFCASSLAVGAFFGQGTRLTVV.

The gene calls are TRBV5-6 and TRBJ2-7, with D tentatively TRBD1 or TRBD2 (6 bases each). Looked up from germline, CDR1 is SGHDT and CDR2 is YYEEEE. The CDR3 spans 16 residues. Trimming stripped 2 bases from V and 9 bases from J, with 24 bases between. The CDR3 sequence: CASSLTVGGRTSAQYF. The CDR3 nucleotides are TGTGCCAGCAGCTTAACGGTTGGGGGGCGGACTTCGGCGCAGTACTTC. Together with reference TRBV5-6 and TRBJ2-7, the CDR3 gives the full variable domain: DAGVTQSPTHLIKTRGQQVTLRCSPKSGHDTVSWYQQALGQGPQFIFQYYEEEERQRGNFPDRFSGHQFPNYSSELNVNALLLGDSALYLCASSLTVGGRTSAQYFGPGTRLTVT.

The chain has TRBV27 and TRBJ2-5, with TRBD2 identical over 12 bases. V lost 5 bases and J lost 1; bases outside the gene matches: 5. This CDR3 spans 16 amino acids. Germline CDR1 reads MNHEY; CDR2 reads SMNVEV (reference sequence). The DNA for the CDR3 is TGTGCCAGCAGTCCCGAGGGACTAGCGGGCCAAGAGACCCAGTACTTC. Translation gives CASSPEGLAGQETQYF.

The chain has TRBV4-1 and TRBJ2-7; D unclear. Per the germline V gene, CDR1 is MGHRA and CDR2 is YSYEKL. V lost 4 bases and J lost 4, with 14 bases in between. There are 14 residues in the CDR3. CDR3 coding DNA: TGCGCCAGCAGCCTCCATGAAAGCCAGTACGAGCAGTACTTC. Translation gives CASSLHESQYEQYF.

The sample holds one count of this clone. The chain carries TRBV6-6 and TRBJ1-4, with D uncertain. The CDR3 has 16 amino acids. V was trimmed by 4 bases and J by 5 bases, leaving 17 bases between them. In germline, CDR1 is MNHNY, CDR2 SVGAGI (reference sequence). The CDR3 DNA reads TGTGCCAGCAGTTCGCAAAACCGAGTCGTAAATGAAAAACTGTTTTTT. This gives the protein CASSSQNRVVNEKLFF.

CDR3 region: CASSTGTSGRAQYF. The CDR3 nucleotides are TGTGCCAGCAGCACCGGGACTAGCGGGAGGGCCCAGTACTTC. V gene TRBV5-8 combines with J gene TRBJ2-5; 16 bases match TRBD2. The CDR3 totals 14 residues. V lost 4 bases, J lost 9 bases, and 3 bases stayed unmatched. In germline, CDR1 is SGHTS, CDR2 YDEGEE.

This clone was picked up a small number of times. CDR3 sequence (DNA): TGTGCCAGTAGTATATTCCACCAGGAGGGTCCCCTTCGGTATGAGCAGTTCTTC. Amino acid sequence: CASSIFHQEGPLRYEQFF. V usage is TRBV19 and J usage is TRBJ2-1; a possible D gene is TRBD2 (6 bases). This CDR3 contains 18 residues. V gave up 2 bases and J gave up 8 bases, with 25 bases separating them. Germline V gene data show CDR1 as LNHDA and CDR2 as SQIVND (reference sequence).

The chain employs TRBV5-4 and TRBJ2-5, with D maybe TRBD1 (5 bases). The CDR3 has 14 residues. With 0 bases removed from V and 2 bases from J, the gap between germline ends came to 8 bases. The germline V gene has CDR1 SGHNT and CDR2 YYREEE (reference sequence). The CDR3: CASSLASGQETQYF. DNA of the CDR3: TGTGCCAGCAGCTTGGCGTCAGGGCAAGAGACCCAGTACTTC. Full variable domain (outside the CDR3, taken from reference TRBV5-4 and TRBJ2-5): ETGVTQSPTHLIKTRGQQVTLRCSSQSGHNTVSWYQQALGQGPQFIFQYYREEENGRGNFPPRFSGLQFPNYSSELNVNALELDDSALYLCASSLASGQETQYFGPGTRLLVL.

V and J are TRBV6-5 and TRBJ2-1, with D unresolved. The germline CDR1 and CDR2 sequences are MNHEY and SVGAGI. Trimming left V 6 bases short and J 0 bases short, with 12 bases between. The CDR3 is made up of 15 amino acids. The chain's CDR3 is CASSSTKSSYNEQFF. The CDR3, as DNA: TGTGCCAGCAGCTCCACCAAGAGCTCCTACAATGAGCAGTTCTTC.